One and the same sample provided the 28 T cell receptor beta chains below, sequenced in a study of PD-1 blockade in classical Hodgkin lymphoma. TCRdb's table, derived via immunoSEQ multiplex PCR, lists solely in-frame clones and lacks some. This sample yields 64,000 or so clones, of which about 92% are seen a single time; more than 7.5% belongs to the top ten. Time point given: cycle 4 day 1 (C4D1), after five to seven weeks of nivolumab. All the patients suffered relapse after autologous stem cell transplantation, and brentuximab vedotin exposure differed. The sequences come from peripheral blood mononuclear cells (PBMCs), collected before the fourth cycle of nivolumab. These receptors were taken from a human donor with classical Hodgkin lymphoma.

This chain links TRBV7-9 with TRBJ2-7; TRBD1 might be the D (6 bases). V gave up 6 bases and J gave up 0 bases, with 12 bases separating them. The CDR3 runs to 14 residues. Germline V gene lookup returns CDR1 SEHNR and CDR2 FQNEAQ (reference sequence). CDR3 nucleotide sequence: TGTGCCAGCAGTATGGACAGAAACTCCTACGAGCAGTACTTC. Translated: CASSMDRNSYEQYF.

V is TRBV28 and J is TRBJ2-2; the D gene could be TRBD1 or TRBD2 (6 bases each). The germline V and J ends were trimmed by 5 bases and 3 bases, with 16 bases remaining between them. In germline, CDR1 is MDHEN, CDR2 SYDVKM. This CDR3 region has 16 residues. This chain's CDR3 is CASSPLGGRHTGELFF. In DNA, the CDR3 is TGTGCCAGCAGTCCATTGGGGGGCAGACACACCGGGGAGCTGTTTTTT.

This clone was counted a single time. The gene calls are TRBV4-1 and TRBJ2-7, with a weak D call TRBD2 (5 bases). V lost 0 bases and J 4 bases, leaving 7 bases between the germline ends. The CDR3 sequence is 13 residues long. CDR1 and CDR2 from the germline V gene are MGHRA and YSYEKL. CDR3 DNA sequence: TGCGCCAGCAGCCAAGAGGCGGGTTACGAGCAGTACTTC. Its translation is CASSQEAGYEQYF.

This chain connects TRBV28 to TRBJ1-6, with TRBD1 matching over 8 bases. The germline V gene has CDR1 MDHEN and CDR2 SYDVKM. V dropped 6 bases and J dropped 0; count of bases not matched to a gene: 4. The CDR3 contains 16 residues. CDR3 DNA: TGTGCCAGCAGGGGAGACAGGGGCTCCTATAATTCACCCCTCCACTTT. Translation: CASRGDRGSYNSPLHF.

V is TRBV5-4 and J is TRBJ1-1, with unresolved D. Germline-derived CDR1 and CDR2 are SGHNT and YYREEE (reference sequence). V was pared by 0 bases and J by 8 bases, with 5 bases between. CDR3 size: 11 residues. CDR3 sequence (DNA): TGTGCCAGCAGCTTGGGGGTCGAAGCTTTCTTT. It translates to CASSLGVEAFF.

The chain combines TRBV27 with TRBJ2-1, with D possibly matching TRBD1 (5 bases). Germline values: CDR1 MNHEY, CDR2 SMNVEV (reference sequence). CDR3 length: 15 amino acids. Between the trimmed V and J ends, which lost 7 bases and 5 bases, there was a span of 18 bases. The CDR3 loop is CASKDVRESDNEQFF. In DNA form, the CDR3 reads TGTGCCAGCAAGGACGTCAGGGAATCAGACAATGAGCAGTTCTTC.

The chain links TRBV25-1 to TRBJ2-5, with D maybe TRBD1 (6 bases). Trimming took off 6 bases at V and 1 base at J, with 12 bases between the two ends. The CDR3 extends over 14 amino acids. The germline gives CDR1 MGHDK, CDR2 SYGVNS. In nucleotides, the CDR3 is TGTGCCAGCAGAAGGACAGCAAGCCAAGAGACCCAGTACTTC. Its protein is CASRRTASQETQYF.

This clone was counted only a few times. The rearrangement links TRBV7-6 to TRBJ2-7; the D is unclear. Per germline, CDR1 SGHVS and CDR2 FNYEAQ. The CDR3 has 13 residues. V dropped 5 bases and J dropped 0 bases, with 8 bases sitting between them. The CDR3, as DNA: TGTGCCAGCAGCCCAGGTGACTCCTACGAGCAGTACTTC. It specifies CASSPGDSYEQYF.

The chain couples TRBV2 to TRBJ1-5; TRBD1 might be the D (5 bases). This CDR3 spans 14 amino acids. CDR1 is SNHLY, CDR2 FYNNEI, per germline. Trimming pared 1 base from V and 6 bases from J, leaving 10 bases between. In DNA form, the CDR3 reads TGTGCCAGCAGTGAAGACAGGTCTGGTCAGCCCCAGCATTTT. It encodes CASSEDRSGQPQHF.

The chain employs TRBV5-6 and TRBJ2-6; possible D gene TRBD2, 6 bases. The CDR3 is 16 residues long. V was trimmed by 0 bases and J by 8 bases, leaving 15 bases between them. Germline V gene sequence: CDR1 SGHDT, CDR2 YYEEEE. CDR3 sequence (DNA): TGTGCCAGCAGCTTGGGCGGGGTCGGGACGTCCAACGTCCTGACTTTC. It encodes CASSLGGVGTSNVLTF.

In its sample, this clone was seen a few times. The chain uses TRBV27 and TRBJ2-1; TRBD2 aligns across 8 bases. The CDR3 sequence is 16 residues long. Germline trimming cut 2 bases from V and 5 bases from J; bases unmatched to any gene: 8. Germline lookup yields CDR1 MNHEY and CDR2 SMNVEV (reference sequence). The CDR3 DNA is TGTGCCAGCAGTTTAGTTGGACTAGCAGACAACAATGAGCAGTTCTTC. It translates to CASSLVGLADNNEQFF.

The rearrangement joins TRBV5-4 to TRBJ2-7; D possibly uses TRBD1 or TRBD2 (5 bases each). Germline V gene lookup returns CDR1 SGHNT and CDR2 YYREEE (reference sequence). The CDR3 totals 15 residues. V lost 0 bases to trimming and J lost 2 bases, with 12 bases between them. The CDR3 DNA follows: TGTGCCAGCAGCTTGGGGGGGACCGCCACCTACGAGCAGTACTTC. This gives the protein CASSLGGTATYEQYF.

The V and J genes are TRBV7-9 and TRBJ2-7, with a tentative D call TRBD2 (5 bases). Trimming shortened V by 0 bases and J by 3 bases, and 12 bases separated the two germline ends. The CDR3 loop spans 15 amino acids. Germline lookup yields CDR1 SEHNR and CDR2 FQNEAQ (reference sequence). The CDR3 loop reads CASSLAGSTGYEQYF. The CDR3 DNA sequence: TGTGCCAGCAGCTTAGCGGGGAGTACGGGCTACGAGCAGTACTTC.

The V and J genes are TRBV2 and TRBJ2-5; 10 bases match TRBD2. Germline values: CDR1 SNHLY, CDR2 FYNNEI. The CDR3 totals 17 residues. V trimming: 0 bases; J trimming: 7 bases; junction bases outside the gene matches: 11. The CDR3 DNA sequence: TGTGCCAGCAGTGAAGCGTTTTTAGCGGGAGGCCTCGGGACCCAGTACTTC. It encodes CASSEAFLAGGLGTQYF.

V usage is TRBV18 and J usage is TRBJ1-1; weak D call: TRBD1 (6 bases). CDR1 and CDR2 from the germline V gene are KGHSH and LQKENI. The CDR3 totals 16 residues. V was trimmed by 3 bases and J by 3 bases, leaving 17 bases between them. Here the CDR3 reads CASSPNRVAPDTEAFF. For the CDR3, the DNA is TGTGCCAGCTCACCGAACAGGGTTGCCCCGGACACTGAAGCTTTCTTT.

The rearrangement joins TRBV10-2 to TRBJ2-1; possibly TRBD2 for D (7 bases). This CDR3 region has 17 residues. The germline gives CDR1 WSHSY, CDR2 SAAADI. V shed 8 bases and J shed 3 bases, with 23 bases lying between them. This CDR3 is CASRDRLKGGVYNEQFF. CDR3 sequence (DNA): TGCGCCAGCCGGGACCGACTTAAAGGGGGGGTCTACAATGAGCAGTTCTTC.

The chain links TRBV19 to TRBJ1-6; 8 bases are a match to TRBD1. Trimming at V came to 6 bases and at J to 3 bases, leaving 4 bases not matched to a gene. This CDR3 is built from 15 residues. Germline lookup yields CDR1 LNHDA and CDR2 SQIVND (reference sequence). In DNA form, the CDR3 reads TGTGCCAGTAGCCCGACAGGGGTCTATAATTCACCCCTCCACTTT. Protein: CASSPTGVYNSPLHF. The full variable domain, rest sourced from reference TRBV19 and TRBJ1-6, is DGGITQSPKYLFRKEGQNVTLSCEQNLNHDAMYWYRQDPGQGLRLIYYSQIVNDFQKGDIAEGYSVSREKKESFPLTVTSAQKNPTAFYLCASSPTGVYNSPLHFGNGTRLTVT.

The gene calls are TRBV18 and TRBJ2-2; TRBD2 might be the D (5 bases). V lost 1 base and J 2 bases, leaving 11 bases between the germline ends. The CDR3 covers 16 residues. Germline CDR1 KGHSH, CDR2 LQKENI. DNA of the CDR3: TGTGCCAGCTCACCACTCGGGGATCCAAACACCGGGGAGCTGTTTTTT. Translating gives CASSPLGDPNTGELFF.

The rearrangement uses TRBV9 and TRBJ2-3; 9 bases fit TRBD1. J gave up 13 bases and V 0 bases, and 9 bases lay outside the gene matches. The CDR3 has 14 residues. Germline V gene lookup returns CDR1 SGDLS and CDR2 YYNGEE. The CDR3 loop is CASSVGTGDSSEYF. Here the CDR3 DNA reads TGTGCCAGCAGCGTAGGGACAGGGGATAGTAGTGAGTATTTT.

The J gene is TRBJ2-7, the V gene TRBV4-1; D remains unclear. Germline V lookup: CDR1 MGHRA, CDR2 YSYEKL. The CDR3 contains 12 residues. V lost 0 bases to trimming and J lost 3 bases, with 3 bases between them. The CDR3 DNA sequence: TGCGCCAGCAGCCAAGACGACTACGAGCAGTACTTC. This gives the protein CASSQDDYEQYF.

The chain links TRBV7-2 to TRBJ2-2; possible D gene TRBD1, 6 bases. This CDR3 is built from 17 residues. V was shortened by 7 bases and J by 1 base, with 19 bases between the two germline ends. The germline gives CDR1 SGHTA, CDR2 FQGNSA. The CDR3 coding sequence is TGTGCCAGCAACCCGGGTACGGGACAATGGAACACCGGGGAGCTGTTTTTT. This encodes CASNPGTGQWNTGELFF.

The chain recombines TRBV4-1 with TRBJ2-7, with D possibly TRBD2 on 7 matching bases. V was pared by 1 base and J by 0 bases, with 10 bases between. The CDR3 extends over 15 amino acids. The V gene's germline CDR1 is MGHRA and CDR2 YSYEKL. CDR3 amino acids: CASSQAGGRSYEQYF. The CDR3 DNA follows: TGCGCCAGCAGCCAAGCCGGGGGGCGCTCCTACGAGCAGTACTTC.

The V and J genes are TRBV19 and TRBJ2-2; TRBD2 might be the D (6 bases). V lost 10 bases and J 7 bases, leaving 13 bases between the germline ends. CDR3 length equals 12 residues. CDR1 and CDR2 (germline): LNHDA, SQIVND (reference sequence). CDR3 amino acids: CATTKEGGELFF. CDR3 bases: TGTGCCACCACCAAGGAGGGCGGGGAGCTGTTTTTT.

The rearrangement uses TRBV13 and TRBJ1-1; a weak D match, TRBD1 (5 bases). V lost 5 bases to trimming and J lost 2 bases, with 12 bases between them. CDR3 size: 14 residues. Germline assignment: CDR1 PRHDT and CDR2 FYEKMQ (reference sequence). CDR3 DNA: TGTGCCAGCAGCGAGGGACCAGCAAACACTGAAGCTTTCTTT. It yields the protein CASSEGPANTEAFF. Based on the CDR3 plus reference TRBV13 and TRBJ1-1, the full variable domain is AAGVIQSPRHLIKEKRETATLKCYPIPRHDTVYWYQQGPGQDPQFLISFYEKMQSDKGSIPDRFSAQQFSDYHSELNMSSLELGDSALYFCASSEGPANTEAFFGQGTRLTVV.

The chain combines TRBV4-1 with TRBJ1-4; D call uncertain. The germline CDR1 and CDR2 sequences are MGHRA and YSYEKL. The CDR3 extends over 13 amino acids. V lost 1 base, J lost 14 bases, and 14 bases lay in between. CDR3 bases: TGCGCCAGCAGCCAAGGAATTGCGGGGTTTCTGTTTTTT. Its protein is CASSQGIAGFLFF.

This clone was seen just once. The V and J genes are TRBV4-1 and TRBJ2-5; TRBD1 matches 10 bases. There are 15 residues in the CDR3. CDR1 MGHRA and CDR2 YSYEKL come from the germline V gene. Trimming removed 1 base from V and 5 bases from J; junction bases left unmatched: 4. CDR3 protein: CASSQVGTGAETQYF. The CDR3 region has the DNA TGCGCCAGCAGCCAAGTAGGGACAGGGGCGGAGACCCAGTACTTC.

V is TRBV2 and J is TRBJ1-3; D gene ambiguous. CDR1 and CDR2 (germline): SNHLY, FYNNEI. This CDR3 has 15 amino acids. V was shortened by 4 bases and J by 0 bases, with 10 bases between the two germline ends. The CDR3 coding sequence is TGTGCCAGCAGTGCAGAGCGGTACTCTGGAAACACCATATATTTT. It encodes CASSAERYSGNTIYF.

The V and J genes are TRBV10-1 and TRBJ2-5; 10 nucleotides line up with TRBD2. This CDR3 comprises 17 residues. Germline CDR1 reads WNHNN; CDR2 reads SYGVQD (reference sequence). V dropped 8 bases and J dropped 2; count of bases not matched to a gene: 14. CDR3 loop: CASLTPKLAGKQETQYF. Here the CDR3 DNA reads TGCGCCAGCCTCACCCCTAAACTAGCGGGGAAACAAGAGACCCAGTACTTC.